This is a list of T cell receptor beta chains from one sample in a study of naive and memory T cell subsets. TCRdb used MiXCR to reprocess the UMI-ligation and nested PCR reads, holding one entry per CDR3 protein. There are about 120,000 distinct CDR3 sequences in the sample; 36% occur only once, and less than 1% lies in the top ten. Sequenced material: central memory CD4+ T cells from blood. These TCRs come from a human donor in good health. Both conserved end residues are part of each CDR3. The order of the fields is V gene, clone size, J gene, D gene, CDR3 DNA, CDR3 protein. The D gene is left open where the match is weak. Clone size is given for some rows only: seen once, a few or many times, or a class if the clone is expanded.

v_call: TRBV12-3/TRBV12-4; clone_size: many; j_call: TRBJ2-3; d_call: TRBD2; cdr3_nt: TGTGCCAGCAGTTTAGGGACTAGCGGGAAGTTAACAGATACGCAGTATTTT; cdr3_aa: CASSLGTSGKLTDTQYF
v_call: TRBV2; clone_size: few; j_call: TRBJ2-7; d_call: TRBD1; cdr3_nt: TGTGCCAGCAGTGGAGACAGGGTTGGCGAGCAGTACTTC; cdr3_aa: CASSGDRVGEQYF
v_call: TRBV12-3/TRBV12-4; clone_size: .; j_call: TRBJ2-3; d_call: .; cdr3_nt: TGTGCCAGCAGTAGAGCTGCGGATACGCAGTATTTT; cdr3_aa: CASSRAADTQYF
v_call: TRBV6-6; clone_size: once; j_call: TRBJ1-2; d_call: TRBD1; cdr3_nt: TGTGCCAGCAGACCCAGGGGGGGCAGCTATGGCTACACCTTC; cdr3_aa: CASRPRGGSYGYTF
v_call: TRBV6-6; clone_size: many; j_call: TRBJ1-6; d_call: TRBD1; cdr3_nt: TGTGCCAGCAGTTTGCAGGGGGGCGACTCACCCCTCCACTTT; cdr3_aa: CASSLQGGDSPLHF
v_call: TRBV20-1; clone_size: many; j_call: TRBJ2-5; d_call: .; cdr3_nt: TGCAGTGCTAGAGCCGGCAGGGGAAAAGAGACCCAGTACTTC; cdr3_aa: CSARAGRGKETQYF
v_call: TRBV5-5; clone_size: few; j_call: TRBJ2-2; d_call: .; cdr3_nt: TGTGCCAGCAGCTTGCTGTCTAGTCACACCGGGGAGCTGTTTTTT; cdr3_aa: CASSLLSSHTGELFF
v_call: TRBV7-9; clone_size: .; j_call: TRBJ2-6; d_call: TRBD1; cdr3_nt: TGTGCCAGCAGCTTTTTTGACAGGGGTAAGGGCTCTGGGGCCAACGTCCTGACTTTC; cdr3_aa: CASSFFDRGKGSGANVLTF
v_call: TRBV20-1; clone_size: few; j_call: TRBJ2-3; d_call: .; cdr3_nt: TGCAGTGCTAGAGATGCGACGTCTAAGCACGCAGATACGCAGTATTTT; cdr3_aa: CSARDATSKHADTQYF
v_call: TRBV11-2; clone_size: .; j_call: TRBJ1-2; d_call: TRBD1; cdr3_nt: TGTGCCAGCAGCAAGCCCAGGGACAGACGAAACTATGGCTACACCTTC; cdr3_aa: CASSKPRDRRNYGYTF
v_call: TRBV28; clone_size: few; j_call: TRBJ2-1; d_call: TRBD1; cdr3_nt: TGTGCCAGCAAAGCCTGGCAGGGGGTAGCTATGGAAGAGCAGTTCTTC; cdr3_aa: CASKAWQGVAMEEQFF
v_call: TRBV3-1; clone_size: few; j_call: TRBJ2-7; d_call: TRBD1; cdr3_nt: TGTGCCAGCAGCTTATACCGACAGGGCCAACCTTTCTACGAGCAGTACTTC; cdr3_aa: CASSLYRQGQPFYEQYF
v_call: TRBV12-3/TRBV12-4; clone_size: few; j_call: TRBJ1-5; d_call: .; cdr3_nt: TGTGCCAGCAGATCGGGGGGCGACCAGCCCCAGCATTTT; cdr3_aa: CASRSGGDQPQHF
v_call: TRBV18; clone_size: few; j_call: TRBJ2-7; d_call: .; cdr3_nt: TGTGCCAGCTCACCAGAATACGAGCAGTACTTC; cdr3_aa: CASSPEYEQYF
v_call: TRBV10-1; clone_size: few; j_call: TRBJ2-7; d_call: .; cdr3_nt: TGCGCCAGCGGCTCAGGGGGGGACGAGCAGTACTTC; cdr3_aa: CASGSGGDEQYF
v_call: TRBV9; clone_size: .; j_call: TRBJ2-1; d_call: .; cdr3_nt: TGTGCCAGCAGCGTAGGATCCCAGTACAATGAGCAGTTCTTC; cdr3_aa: CASSVGSQYNEQFF
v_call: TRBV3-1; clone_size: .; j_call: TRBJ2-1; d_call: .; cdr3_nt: TGTGCCAGCAGCCAAGTGCCCCGGGGTGAGCAGTTCTTC; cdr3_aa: CASSQVPRGEQFF
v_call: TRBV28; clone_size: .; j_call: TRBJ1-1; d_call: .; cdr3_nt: TGTGCCACCCGAGTGGAAGGGGGAAACACTGAAGCTTTCTTT; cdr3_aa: CATRVEGGNTEAFF
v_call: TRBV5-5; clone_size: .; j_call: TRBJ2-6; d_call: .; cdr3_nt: TGTGCCAGCAGCTTGTACAGCTCTGGGGCCAACGTCCTGACTTTC; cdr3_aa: CASSLYSSGANVLTF
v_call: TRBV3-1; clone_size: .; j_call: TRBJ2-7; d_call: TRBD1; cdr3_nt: TGTGCCAGCAGCACCCGGACAGGGCGGGGAGAGCAGTACTTC; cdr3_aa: CASSTRTGRGEQYF
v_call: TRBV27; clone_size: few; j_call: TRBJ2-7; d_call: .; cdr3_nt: TGTGCCAGCCACCGGGACAACTACGAGCAGTACTTC; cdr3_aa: CASHRDNYEQYF
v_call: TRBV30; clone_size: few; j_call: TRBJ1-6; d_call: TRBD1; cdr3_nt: TGTGCCTGGAGACAGGGGGTTTCGGATTTGTATAATTCACCCCTCCACTTT; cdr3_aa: CAWRQGVSDLYNSPLHF
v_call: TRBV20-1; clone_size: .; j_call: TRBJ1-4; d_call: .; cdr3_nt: TGCAGTGCCAAAATATCAACTAATGAAAAACTGTTTTTT; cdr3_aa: CSAKISTNEKLFF
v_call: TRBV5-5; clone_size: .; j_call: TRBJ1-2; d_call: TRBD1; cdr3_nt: TGTGCCAGCAGCTTGGCGGCGGACAGGGGTAACTATGGCTACACCTTC; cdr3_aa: CASSLAADRGNYGYTF
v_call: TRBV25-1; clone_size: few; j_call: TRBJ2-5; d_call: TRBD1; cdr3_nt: TGTGCCAGCAGCCCGGGACAGGTCCAGGAGACCCAGTACTTC; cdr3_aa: CASSPGQVQETQYF